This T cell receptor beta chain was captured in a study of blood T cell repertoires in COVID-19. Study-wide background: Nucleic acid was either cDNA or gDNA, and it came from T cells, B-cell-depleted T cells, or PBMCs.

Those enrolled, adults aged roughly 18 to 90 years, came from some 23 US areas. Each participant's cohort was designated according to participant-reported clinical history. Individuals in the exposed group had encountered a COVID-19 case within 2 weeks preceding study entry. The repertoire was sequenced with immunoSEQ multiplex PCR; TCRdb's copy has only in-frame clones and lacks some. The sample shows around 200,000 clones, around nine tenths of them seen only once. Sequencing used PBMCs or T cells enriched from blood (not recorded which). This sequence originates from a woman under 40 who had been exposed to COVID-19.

The CDR3 nucleotides read TGCGCCAGCTACAGGGGCGACGGGCAGCCCCAGCATTTT. This codes for CASYRGDGQPQHF. This chain connects TRBV5-1 to TRBJ1-5; 7 bases line up with TRBD1. The CDR3 extends over 13 amino acids. Germline V gene data show CDR1 as SGHRS and CDR2 as YFSETQ. V lost 7 bases and J lost 7; bases outside the gene matches: 8. The whole variable domain, filled in from reference TRBV5-1 and TRBJ1-5, reads KAGVTQTPRYLIKTRGQQVTLSCSPISGHRSVSWYQQTPGQGLQFLFEYFSETQRNKGNFPGRFSGRQFSNSRSEMNVSTLELGDSALYLCASYRGDGQPQHFGDGTRLSIL.